The rows below give T cell receptor beta chains drawn from one sample of a study of vaccination and CD4 T cells after COVID-19. Using its own MiXCR run on the PCR reads, TCRdb lists one record per CDR3 protein. The repertoire holds some 7,400 distinct CDR3 sequences, with more than 30% as singletons. Their antigens remain unidentified. Sequenced sample: CD4+ T cells from blood, cultured in vitro. Source of these receptors: a human donor in good health. CDR3s include the opening cysteine and the closing phenylalanine or tryptophan. D genes are given only for firm matches. For some rows the clone size is stated as once, few or many, or as a class when expanded; others skip it.

>TRBJ1-2|TRBV5-1|-|-
CASSMGDYGYTF
TGCGCCAGCAGTATGGGGGACTATGGCTACACCTTC
>TRBJ1-1|TRBV15|-|-
CATSSDSRGASAFF
TGTGCCACCAGCAGTGACAGCCGGGGGGCTTCAGCTTTCTTT
>TRBJ2-3|TRBV2|TRBD2|few
CASRPGLVADTQYF
TGTGCCAGCAGACCGGGACTAGTAGCAGATACGCAGTATTTT
>TRBJ1-5|TRBV6-1|TRBD1|few
CASSDYRGGQPQHF
TGTGCCAGCAGTGACTACAGGGGTGGCCAGCCCCAGCATTTT
>TRBJ1-2|TRBV30|-|-
CAWSGVLGANYGYTF
TGTGCCTGGAGTGGGGTGTTGGGAGCTAACTATGGCTACACCTTC
>TRBJ1-5|TRBV7-8|TRBD1|-
CASSSKTGFNQLQHF
TGTGCCAGCAGCTCGAAGACAGGGTTTAATCAGCTCCAGCATTTT
>TRBJ1-1|TRBV19|TRBD1|-
CASSMDWDSTAFF
TGTGCCAGTAGTATGGATTGGGACAGTACGGCTTTCTTT
>TRBJ1-2|TRBV5-6|TRBD1|-
CASSSPSKDRDGYTF
TGTGCCAGCAGCTCTCCTTCCAAAGACAGGGATGGCTACACCTTC
>TRBJ1-4|TRBV19|-|-
CASNTGYNEKLFF
TGTGCCAGTAACACAGGTTATAATGAAAAACTGTTTTTT
>TRBJ1-1|TRBV12-3/TRBV12-4|TRBD1|-
CASTLQGGTEAFF
TGTGCCAGCACCCTACAGGGGGGCACTGAAGCTTTCTTT
>TRBJ1-5|TRBV15|TRBD1|-
CATSREAGGSNQPQHF
TGTGCCACCAGCAGAGAGGCAGGGGGTAGCAATCAGCCCCAGCATTTT
>TRBJ2-1|TRBV7-2|TRBD2|-
CASSLGLAVSNEQFF
TGTGCCAGCAGCTTAGGACTAGCGGTATCCAATGAGCAGTTCTTC
>TRBJ1-2|TRBV19|-|-
CASSLGGPRYGYTF
TGTGCCAGTAGCCTGGGAGGGCCCCGTTATGGCTACACCTTC
>TRBJ1-2|TRBV6-5|-|-
CASSYTRDYGYTF
TGTGCCAGCAGTTACACGAGGGACTATGGCTACACCTTC
>TRBJ1-1|TRBV12-3/TRBV12-4|-|-
CASSYGVAAFF
TGTGCCAGCAGTTATGGGGTGGCGGCTTTCTTT
>TRBJ2-2|TRBV20-1|-|-
CSAKGRSPSGELFF
TGCAGTGCTAAGGGGAGGTCCCCGTCCGGGGAGCTGTTTTTT
>TRBJ1-1|TRBV20-1|TRBD1|few
CSASGGVDTEAFF
TGCAGTGCTTCAGGGGGCGTGGACACTGAAGCTTTCTTT
>TRBJ1-2|TRBV5-6|-|few
CASSVGESYGYTF
TGTGCCAGCAGCGTGGGTGAGAGTTATGGCTACACCTTC
>TRBJ1-1|TRBV19|-|few
CASTNTGQSEAFF
TGTGCCAGTACGAACACTGGACAGTCTGAAGCTTTCTTT
>TRBJ1-1|TRBV6-5|-|few
CASSSTQGNTEAFF
TGTGCCAGCAGTTCCACACAGGGGAACACTGAAGCTTTCTTT
>TRBJ1-2|TRBV21-1|-|-
CASSKPPGQRDPYGYTF
TGTGCCAGCAGCAAACCCCCGGGACAGCGAGACCCCTATGGCTACACCTTC
>TRBJ2-7|TRBV11-2|-|-
CASSRGGVSSYEQYF
TGTGCCAGCAGCCGAGGGGGGGTAAGCTCCTACGAGCAGTACTTC
>TRBJ2-3|TRBV7-2|-|-
CASSSYTDTQYF
TGTGCCAGCAGCTCGTACACAGATACGCAGTATTTT
>TRBJ1-2|TRBV20-1|TRBD1|medium-sized
CSARVPGTGVVGYTF
TGCAGTGCTAGAGTTCCCGGGACAGGGGTGGTTGGCTACACCTTC
>TRBJ1-2|TRBV7-2|-|few
CASSPGGSANYGYTF
TGTGCCAGCAGCCCGGGCGGTTCCGCCAACTATGGCTACACCTTC
>TRBJ2-7|TRBV7-9|-|few
CASSSASTYEQYF
TGTGCCAGCAGCTCGGCTAGCACCTACGAGCAGTACTTC
>TRBJ2-3|TRBV20-1|TRBD1|few
CSAGGTGGTDTQYF
TGCAGTGCTGGAGGGACAGGGGGCACAGATACGCAGTATTTT
>TRBJ2-3|TRBV7-9|-|-
CASSFGTPSTDTQYF
TGTGCCAGCAGCTTCGGGACACCGAGCACAGATACGCAGTATTTT